These 9 T cell receptor beta chains came from one sample sequenced in a study of blood T cell repertoires in COVID-19. TCRdb keeps only in-frame clones here, not all; method: immunoSEQ multiplex PCR. The sample holds roughly 150,000 clones, roughly nine tenths seen once. The sequenced material came from peripheral blood. The receptors were gathered from a man between 60 and 75 years old with active or convalescent COVID-19.

V gene TRBV19 combines with J gene TRBJ1-1; 8 nucleotides align to TRBD1. Germline loops: CDR1 LNHDA, CDR2 SQIVND (reference sequence). V was pared by 1 base and J by 0 bases, with 10 bases of the junction left unmatched. The CDR3 totals 18 residues. The CDR3 DNA sequence: TGTGCCAGTAGTATAGTAAGGGAGACAGGGGTGATGAACACTGAAGCTTTCTTT. Protein product: CASSIVRETGVMNTEAFF.

As for this clone: Compared with germline, one end of the junction differs, possibly owing to a read error. The chain joins TRBV19 to TRBJ1-6; TRBD1 matches at 10 bases. Germline assignment: CDR1 LNHDA and CDR2 SQIVND (reference sequence). The CDR3 contains 15 residues. The CDR3 sequence: CACSIGGQGLRLLHF. The CDR3, as DNA: TGTGCCTGTAGTATAGGGGGACAGGGGCTTCGACTCCTCCACTTT.

V and J are TRBV23-1 and TRBJ1-1, with 7 bases aligning to TRBD1. TRBV23-1 is marked as an open reading frame, function uncertain. The V gene end was trimmed by 11 bases and the J gene end by 9 bases; junction bases not matched to a gene: 21. This CDR3 region has 15 residues. The CDR3 loop reads CAGGFTVRQGAKAFF. CDR3 DNA sequence: TGCGCCGGTGGGTTTACGGTGAGACAGGGAGCGAAAGCTTTCTTT.

V is TRBV11-1 and J is TRBJ1-1; tentatively, D is TRBD1 (5 bases). V lost 5 bases to trimming and J lost 1 base, with 11 bases between them. CDR1 is SGHAT and CDR2 is FQDESV in the germline V gene (reference sequence). This CDR3 is 14 amino acids long. CDR3 nucleotide sequence: TGTGCCAGCAGCATCAGGGTCGGGAACACTGAAGCTTTCTTT. The encoded protein is CASSIRVGNTEAFF.

The genes are TRBV5-1 and TRBJ1-2; 8 bases match TRBD1. Trimming cost V 4 bases and J 7 bases; bases outside gene matches: 12. This CDR3 is 15 amino acids long. Per germline, CDR1 SGHRS and CDR2 YFSETQ. The CDR3, as DNA: TGCGCCAGCAGCCGAACCAGCCAGGGGGCGCTTGGCTACACCTTC. Its translation: CASSRTSQGALGYTF.

The CDR3 DNA is TGTGCCAGCAGCCAAGTACCGGGAATGAACACTGAAGCTTTCTTT. It is translated as CASSQVPGMNTEAFF. The chain employs TRBV4-2 and TRBJ1-1; D is undetermined. CDR1 is LGHNA, CDR2 YNFKEQ, per germline. V lost 1 base and J 0 bases, leaving 9 bases between the germline ends. This CDR3 region has 15 residues.

This rearrangement joins TRBV29-1 to TRBJ2-1; D is possibly TRBD2 (6 bases). V was trimmed by 4 bases and J by 8 bases, leaving 12 bases between them. The CDR3 has 12 amino acids. CDR1 is SQVTM and CDR2 is ANQGSEA in the germline V gene. CDR3 region: CSVATGSDEQFF. Here the CDR3 DNA reads TGCAGCGTTGCGACCGGGAGCGATGAGCAGTTCTTC.

The chain combines TRBV4-2 with TRBJ1-3; 8 positions agree with TRBD1. Germline V CDR1 and CDR2: LGHNA, YNFKEQ. Trimming removed 4 bases from V and 4 bases from J; junction bases left unmatched: 9. The CDR3 consists of 16 residues. The CDR3 spells CASSLDVQGGGNTIYF. Written as DNA, the CDR3 is TGTGCCAGCAGCCTAGACGTACAGGGGGGAGGAAACACCATATATTTT.

The chain joins TRBV20-1 to TRBJ1-6; TRBD1 agrees at 9 bases. The CDR3 has 14 residues. Trimming removed 3 bases from V and 7 bases from J; junction bases left unmatched: 4. The germline gives CDR1 DFQATT, CDR2 SNEGSKA (reference sequence). The CDR3 DNA reads as TGCAGTGCTAGTAGGACAGGGGTCAATTCACCCCTCCACTTT. It specifies CSASRTGVNSPLHF.